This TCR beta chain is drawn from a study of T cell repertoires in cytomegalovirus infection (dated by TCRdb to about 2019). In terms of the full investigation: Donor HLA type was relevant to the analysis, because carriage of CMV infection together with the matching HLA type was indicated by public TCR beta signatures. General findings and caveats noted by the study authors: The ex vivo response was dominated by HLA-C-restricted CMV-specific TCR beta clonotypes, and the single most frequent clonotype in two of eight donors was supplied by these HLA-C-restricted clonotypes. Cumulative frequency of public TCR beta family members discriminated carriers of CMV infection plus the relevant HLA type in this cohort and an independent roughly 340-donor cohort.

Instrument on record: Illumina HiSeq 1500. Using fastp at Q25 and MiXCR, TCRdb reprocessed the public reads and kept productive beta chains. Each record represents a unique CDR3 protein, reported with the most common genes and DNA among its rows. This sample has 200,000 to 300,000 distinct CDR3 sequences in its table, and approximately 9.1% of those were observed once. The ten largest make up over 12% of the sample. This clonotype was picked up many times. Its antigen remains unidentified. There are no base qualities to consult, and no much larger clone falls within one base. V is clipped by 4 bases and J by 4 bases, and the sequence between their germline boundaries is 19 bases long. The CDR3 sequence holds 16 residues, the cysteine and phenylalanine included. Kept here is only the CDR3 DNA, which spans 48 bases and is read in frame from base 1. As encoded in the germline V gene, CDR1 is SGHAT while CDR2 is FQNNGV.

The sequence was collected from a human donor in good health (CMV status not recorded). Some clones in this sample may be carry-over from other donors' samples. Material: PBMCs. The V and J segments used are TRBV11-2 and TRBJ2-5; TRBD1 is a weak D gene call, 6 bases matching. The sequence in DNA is TGTGCCAGCAGCTCCCGGCTGGGGGCTCCGGGAGAGACCCAGTACTTC. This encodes CASSSRLGAPGETQYF.